This paragraph reports one TCR beta chain. Its cognate antigen is unknown. The source of the sample is a study of shared clonotypes between healthy human individuals. Whole-study results and caveats: An expected dependence of interdonor clonotype sharing on sequencing depth was noted.

The germline gives CDR1 KGHSH, CDR2 LQKENI. The CDR3 loop spans 15 amino acids. Trimming took 4 bases from V and 0 from J, leaving 11 bases between them. The repertoire was sequenced with immunoSEQ multiplex PCR; TCRdb's copy has only in-frame clones and lacks some. This table holds fewer than 600,000 clones, 75% to 80% found once. This receptor was identified in a woman aged 40 to 50 in good health. Some clones in this sample may be carry-over from other donors' samples. Sequencing used PBMCs. The V call is TRBV18, the J call TRBJ2-3, with D tentatively TRBD1 or TRBD2 (5 bases each). The CDR3 loop is CASSRSGPSTDTQYF. Here the CDR3 DNA reads TGTGCCAGCTCACGATCGGGGCCTAGCACAGATACGCAGTATTTT.